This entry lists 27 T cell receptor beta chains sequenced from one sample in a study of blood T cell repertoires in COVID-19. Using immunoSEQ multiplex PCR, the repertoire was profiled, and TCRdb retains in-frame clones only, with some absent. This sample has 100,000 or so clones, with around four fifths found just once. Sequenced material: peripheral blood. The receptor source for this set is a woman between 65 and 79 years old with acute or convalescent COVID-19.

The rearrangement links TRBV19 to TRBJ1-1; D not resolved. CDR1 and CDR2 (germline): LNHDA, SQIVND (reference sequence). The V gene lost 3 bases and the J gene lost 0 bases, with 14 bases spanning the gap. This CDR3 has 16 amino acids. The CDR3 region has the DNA TGTGCCAGTAGTATGGCGGGAAATATAATGAACACTGAAGCTTTCTTT. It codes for CASSMAGNIMNTEAFF.

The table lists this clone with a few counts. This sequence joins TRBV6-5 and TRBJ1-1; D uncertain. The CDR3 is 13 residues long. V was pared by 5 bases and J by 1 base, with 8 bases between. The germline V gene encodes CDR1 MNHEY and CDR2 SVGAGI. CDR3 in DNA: TGTGCCAGCAGTAATTCTTGGAACACTGAAGCTTTCTTT. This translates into CASSNSWNTEAFF.

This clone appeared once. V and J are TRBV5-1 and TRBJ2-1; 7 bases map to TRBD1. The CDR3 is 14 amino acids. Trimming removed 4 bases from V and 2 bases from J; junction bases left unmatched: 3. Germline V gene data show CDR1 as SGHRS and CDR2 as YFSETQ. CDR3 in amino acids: CASSDRVAYNEQFF. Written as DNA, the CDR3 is TGCGCCAGCAGCGACAGGGTGGCCTACAATGAGCAGTTCTTC.

In nucleotides, the CDR3 is TGCGCCAGCAGCCCGGGGTTGGTAGCTGGAAACACCATATATTTT. Amino acid sequence: CASSPGLVAGNTIYF. V and J are TRBV5-1 and TRBJ1-3; D unresolved. V lost 4 bases and J 2 bases, leaving 13 bases between the germline ends. This CDR3 comprises 15 residues. Germline V gene sequence: CDR1 SGHRS, CDR2 YFSETQ.

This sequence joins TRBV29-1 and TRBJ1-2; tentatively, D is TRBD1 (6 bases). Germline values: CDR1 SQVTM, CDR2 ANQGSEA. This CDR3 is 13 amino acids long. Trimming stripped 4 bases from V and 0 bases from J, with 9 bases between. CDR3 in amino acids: CSVGAGANYGYTF. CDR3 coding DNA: TGCAGCGTTGGGGCAGGGGCTAACTATGGCTACACCTTC.

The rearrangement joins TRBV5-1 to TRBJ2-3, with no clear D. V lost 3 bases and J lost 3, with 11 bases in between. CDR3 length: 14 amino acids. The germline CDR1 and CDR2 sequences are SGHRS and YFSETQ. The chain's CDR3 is CASSSVGGTDTQYF. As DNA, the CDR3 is TGCGCCAGCAGCTCGGTAGGCGGAACAGATACGCAGTATTTT.

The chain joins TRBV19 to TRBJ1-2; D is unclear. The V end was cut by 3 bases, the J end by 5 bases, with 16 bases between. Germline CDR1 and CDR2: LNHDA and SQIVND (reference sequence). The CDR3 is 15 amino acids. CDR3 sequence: CASSIRRAASYGYTF. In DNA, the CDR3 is TGTGCCAGTAGTATTCGGAGGGCGGCCTCTTATGGCTACACCTTC.

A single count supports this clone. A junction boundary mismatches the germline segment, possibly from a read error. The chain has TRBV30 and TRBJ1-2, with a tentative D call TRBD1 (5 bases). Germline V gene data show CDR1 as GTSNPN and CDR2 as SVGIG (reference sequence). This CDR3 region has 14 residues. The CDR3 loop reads CAWSPAGTNYGYTF. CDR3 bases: TGTGCCTGGAGCCCAGCGGGGACTAATTATGGCTACACCTTC.

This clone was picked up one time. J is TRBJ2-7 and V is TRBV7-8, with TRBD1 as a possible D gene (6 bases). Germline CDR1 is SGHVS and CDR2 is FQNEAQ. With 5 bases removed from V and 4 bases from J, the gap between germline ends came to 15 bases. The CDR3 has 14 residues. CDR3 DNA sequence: TGTGCCAGCAGCCCGCGGACAGATTCATACGAGCAGTACGTC. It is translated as CASSPRTDSYEQYV.

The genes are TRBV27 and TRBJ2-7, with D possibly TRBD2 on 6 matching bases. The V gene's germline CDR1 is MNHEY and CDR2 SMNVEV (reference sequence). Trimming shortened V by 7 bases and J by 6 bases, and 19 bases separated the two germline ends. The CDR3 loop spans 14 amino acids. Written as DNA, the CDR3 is TGTGCCAGCATTGGGACCGGGAGCATGCGCGAGCAGTACGTC. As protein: CASIGTGSMREQYV.

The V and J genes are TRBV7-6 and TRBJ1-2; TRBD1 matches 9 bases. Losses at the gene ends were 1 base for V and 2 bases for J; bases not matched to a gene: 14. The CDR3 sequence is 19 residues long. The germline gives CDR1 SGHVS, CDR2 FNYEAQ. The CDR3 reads CASSLGSSRDRDLNYGYTF. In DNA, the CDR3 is TGTGCCAGCAGCTTAGGGTCCTCCCGGGACAGGGACCTAAACTATGGCTACACCTTC.

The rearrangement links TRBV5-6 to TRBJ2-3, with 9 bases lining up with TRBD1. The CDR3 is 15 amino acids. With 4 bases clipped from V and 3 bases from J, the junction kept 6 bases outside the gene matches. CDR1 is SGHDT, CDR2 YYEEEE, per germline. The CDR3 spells CASSLAGQGTDTQYF. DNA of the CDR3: TGTGCCAGCAGCCTCGCGGGACAGGGTACAGATACGCAGTATTTT.

Here the CDR3 reads CASSQAGGLNTEAFF. The CDR3 nucleotides read TGTGCCAGCAGCCAAGCGGGGGGGCTAAACACTGAAGCTTTCTTT. The rearrangement links TRBV3-1 (or the pseudogene TRBV3-2) to TRBJ1-1; the D gene is possibly TRBD1 (6 bases). The CDR3 sequence is 15 residues long. The V gene's germline CDR1 is LGHDT and CDR2 YNNKEL (reference sequence). V lost 1 base and J lost 2, with 11 bases in between.

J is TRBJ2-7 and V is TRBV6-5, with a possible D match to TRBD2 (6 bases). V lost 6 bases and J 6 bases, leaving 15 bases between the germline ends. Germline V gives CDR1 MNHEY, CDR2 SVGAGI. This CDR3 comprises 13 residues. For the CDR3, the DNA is TGTGCCAGCAGCAACTTGCCCGGGGGCGAGCAGTACGTC. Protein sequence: CASSNLPGGEQYV.

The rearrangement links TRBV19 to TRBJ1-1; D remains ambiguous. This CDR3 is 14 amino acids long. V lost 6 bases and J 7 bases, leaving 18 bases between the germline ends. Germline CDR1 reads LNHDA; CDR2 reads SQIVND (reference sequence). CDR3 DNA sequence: TGTGCCAGTAGCGCGGGCCCCGGGTACGGTGAAGCTTTCTTT. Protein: CASSAGPGYGEAFF.

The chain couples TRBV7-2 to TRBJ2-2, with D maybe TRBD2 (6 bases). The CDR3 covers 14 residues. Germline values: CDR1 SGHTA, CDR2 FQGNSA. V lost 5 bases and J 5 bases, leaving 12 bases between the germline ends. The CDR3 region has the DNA TGTGCCAGCAGCGCGGGATCATGGACCGGGGAGCTGTTTTTT. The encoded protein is CASSAGSWTGELFF.

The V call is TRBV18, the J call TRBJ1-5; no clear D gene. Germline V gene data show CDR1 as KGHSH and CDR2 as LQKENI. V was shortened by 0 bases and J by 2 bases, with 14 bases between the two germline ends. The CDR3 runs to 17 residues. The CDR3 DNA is TGTGCCAGCTCACCACCGTCCGGGAACTCCGGCAATCAGCCCCAGCATTTT. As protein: CASSPPSGNSGNQPQHF.

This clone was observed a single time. In DNA form, the CDR3 reads TGTGCCAGCAGTTCATCCGACAGGGGAAATCAGCCCCAGCATTTT. Translated, it gives CASSSSDRGNQPQHF. J is TRBJ1-5 and V is TRBV28; 8 positions agree with TRBD1. The germline gives CDR1 MDHEN, CDR2 SYDVKM. This CDR3 comprises 15 residues. V shed 4 bases, J shed 4 bases, and the junction held 6 bases outside the gene matches.

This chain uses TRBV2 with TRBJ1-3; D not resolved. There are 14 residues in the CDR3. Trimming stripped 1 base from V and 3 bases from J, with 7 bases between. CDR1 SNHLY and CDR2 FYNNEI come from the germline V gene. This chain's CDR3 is CASSEVRGGNTIYF. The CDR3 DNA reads TGTGCCAGCAGTGAAGTCAGAGGTGGAAACACCATATATTTT. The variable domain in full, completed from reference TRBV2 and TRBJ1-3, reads EPEVTQTPSHQVTQMGQEVILRCVPISNHLYFYWYRQILGQKVEFLVSFYNNEISEKSEIFDDQFSVERPDGSNFTLKIRSTKLEDSAMYFCASSEVRGGNTIYFGEGSWLTVV.

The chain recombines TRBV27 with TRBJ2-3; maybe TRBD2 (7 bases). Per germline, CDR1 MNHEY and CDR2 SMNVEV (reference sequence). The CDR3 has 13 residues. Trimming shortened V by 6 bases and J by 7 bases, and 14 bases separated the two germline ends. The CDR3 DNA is TGTGCCAGCAGGGGGGGGGCGAGAAATACGCAGTATTTT. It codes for CASRGGARNTQYF.

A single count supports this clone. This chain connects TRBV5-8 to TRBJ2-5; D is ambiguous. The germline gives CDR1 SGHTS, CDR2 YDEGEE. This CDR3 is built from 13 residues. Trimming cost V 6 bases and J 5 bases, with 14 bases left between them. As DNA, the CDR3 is TGTGCCAGCACCCTTCTCAGAGGCGAGACCCAGTACTTC. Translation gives CASTLLRGETQYF.

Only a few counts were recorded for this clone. The CDR3 DNA sequence: TGTGCCACGAGGTCTGCGGGCTCACCCCTCCACTTT. It translates to CATRSAGSPLHF. The chain combines TRBV28 with TRBJ1-6; D remains unclear. V was trimmed by 10 bases and J by 10 bases, leaving 14 bases between them. Germline V gene lookup returns CDR1 MDHEN and CDR2 SYDVKM. This CDR3 is built from 12 residues.

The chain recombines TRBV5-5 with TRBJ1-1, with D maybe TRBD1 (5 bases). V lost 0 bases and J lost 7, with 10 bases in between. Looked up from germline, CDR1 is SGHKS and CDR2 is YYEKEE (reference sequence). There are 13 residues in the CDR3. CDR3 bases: TGTGCCAGCAGCTTGGATCGGGGGTTTGAAGCTTTCTTT. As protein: CASSLDRGFEAFF. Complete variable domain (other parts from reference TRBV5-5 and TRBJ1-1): DAGVTQSPTHLIKTRGQQVTLRCSPISGHKSVSWYQQVLGQGPQFIFQYYEKEERGRGNFPDRFSARQFPNYSSELNVNALLLGDSALYLCASSLDRGFEAFFGQGTRLTVV.

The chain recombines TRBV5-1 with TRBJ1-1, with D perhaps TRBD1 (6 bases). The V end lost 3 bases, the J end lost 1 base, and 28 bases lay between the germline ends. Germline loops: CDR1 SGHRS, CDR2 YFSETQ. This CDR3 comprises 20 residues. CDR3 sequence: CASSSRVTGFGQGSNTEAFF. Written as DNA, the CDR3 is TGCGCCAGCAGCTCCAGAGTAACAGGGTTTGGACAAGGGTCGAACACTGAAGCTTTCTTT.

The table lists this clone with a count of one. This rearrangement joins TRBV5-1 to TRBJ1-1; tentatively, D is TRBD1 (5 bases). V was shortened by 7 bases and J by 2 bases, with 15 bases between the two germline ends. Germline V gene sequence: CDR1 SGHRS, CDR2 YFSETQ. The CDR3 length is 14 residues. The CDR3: CASGALAANTEAFF. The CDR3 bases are TGCGCCAGCGGGGCTCTGGCAGCTAACACTGAAGCTTTCTTT. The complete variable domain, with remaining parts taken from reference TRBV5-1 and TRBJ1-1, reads KAGVTQTPRYLIKTRGQQVTLSCSPISGHRSVSWYQQTPGQGLQFLFEYFSETQRNKGNFPGRFSGRQFSNSRSEMNVSTLELGDSALYLCASGALAANTEAFFGQGTRLTVV.

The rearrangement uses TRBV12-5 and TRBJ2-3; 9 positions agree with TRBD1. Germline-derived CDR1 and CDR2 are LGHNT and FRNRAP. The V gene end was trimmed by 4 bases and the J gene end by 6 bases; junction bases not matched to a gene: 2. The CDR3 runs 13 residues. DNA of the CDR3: TGTGCTAGTGGTTCACAGGGGGCCGATACGCAGTATTTT. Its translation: CASGSQGADTQYF.

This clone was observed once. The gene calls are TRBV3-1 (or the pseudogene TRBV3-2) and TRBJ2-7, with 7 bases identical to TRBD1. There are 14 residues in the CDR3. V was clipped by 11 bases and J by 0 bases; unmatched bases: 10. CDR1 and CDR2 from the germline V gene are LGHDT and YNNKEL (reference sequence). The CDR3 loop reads CASGEGASSYEQYF. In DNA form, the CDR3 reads TGTGCCTCTGGTGAGGGGGCCAGCTCCTACGAGCAGTACTTC.